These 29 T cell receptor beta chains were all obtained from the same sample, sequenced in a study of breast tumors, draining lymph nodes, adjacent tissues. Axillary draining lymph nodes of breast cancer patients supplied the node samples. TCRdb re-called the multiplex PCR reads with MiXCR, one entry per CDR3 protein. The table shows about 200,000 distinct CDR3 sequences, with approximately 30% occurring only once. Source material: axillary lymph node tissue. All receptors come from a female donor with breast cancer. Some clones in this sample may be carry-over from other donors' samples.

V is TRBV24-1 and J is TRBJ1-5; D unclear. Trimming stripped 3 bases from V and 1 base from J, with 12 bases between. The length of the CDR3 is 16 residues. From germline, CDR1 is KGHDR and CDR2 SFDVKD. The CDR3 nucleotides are TGTGCCACCAGTGATGCGGGGTGGGAAAGCAATCAGCCCCAGCATTTT. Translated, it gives CATSDAGWESNQPQHF.

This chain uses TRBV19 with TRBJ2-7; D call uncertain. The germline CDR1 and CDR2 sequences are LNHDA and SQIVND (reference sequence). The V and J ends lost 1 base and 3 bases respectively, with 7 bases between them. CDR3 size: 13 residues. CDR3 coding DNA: TGTGCCAGTAGTATAGTAGCCTTCTACGAGCAGTACTTC. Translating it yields CASSIVAFYEQYF.

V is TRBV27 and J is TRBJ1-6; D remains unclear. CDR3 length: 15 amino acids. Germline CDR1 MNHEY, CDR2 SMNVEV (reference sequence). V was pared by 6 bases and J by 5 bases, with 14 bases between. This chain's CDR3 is CASRGRAGNNSPLHF. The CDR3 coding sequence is TGTGCCAGCAGGGGCCGGGCGGGGAATAATTCACCCCTCCACTTT.

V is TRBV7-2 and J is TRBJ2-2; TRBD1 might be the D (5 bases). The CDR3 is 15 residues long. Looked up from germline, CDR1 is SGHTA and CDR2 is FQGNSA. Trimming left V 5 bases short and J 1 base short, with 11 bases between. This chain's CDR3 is CASSHMGQNTGELFF. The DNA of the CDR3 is TGTGCCAGCAGCCATATGGGGCAGAACACCGGGGAGCTGTTTTTT.

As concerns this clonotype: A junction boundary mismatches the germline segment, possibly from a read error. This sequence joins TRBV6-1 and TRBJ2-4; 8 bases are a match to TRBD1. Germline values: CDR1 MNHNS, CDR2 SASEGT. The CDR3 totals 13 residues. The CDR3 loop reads CASSAGQGNIQYF. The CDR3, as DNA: TGTGCCAGCAGTGCAGGACAGGGAAACATTCAATACTTC.

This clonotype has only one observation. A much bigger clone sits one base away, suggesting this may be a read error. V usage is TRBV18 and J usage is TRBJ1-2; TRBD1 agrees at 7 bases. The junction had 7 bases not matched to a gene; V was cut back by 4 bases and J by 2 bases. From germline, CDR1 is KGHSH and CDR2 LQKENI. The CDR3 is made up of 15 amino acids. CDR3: CASSQGAGLNYGYTF. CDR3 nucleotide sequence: TGTGCCAGCTCACAGGGGGCGGGGCTGAACTATGGCTACACCTTC.

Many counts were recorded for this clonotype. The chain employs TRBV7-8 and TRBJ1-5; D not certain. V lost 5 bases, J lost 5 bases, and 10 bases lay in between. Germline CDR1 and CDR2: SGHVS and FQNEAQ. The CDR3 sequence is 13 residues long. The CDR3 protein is CASSLTRDQPQHF. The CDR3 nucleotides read TGTGCCAGCAGCCTTACAAGGGATCAGCCCCAGCATTTT.

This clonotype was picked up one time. DNA of the CDR3: TGTGCCAGCTCATCTTATTCAGGGGGCGCCTCCTCTGGGGCCAACGTCCTGACTTTC. Encoded protein: CASSSYSGGASSGANVLTF. The rearrangement joins TRBV18 to TRBJ2-6, with 8 bases aligning to TRBD1. The CDR3 is made up of 19 amino acids. Per germline, CDR1 KGHSH and CDR2 LQKENI. The junction had 12 bases not matched to a gene; V was cut back by 5 bases and J by 0 bases.

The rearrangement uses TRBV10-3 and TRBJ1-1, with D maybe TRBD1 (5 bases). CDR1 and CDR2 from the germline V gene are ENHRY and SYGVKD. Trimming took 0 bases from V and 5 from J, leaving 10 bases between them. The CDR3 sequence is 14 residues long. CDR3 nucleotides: TGTGCCATCAGTGAGTCAGGGGCTGGGACTGAAGCTTTCTTT. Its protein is CAISESGAGTEAFF.

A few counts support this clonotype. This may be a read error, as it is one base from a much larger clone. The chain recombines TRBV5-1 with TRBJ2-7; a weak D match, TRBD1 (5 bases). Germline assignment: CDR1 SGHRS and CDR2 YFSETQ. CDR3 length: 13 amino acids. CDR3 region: CASSFQGRYDQYF. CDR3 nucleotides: TGCGCCAGCAGCTTCCAGGGTAGGTACGACCAGTACTTC.

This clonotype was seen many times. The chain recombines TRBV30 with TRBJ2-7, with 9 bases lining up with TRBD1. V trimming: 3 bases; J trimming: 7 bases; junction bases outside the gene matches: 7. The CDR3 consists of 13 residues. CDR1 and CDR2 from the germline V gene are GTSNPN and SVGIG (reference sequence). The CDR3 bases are TGTGCCTGGAGAGACAGGGGGTTTTTAGAGCAGTACTTC. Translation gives CAWRDRGFLEQYF.

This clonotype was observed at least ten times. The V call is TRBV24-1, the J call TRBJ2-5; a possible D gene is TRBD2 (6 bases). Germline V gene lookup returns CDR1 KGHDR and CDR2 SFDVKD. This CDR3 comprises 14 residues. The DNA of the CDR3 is TGTCTTCGAAAGGAACGGGGACTCCAAGAGACCCAGTACTTC. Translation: CLRKERGLQETQYF.

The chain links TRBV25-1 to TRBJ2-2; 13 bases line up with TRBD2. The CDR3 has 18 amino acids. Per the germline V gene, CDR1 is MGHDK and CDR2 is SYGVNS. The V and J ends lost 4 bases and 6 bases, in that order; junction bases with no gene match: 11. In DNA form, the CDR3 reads TGTGCCAGCAGTGCTAGAGATGCAACTAGCGGGGGGGCCGGGGAGCTGTTTTTT. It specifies CASSARDATSGGAGELFF.

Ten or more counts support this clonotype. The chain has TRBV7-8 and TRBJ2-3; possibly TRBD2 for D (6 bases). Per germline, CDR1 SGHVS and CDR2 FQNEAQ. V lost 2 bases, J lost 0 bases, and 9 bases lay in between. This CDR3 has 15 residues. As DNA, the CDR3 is TGTGCCAGCAGCTTAAAGCGGGTTAGCACAGATACGCAGTATTTT. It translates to CASSLKRVSTDTQYF.

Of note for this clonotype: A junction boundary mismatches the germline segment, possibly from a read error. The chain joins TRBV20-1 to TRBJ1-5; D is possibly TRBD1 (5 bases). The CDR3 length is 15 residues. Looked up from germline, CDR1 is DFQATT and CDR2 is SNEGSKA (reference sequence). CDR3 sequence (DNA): TGCAGTGCTAGAGAGATCAGGGAACGCAATCAGCCCCAGCAGTGG. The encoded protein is CSAREIRERNQPQQW.

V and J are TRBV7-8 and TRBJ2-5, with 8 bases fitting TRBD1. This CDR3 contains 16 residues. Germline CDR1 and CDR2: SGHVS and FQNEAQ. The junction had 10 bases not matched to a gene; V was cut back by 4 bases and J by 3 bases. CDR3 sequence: CASSSQGAGGKETQYF. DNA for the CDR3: TGTGCCAGCAGCTCTCAGGGGGCAGGGGGAAAAGAGACCCAGTACTTC.

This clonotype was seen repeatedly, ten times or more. CDR3 sequence reads: CASSLGQGNNQPQHF. The CDR3 region has the DNA TGTGCCAGCAGTTTAGGACAGGGGAACAATCAGCCCCAGCATTTT. The chain couples TRBV12-3 or TRBV12-4 to TRBJ1-5; 8 bases map to TRBD1. With 1 base clipped from V and 3 bases from J, the junction kept 2 bases outside the gene matches. The CDR3 sequence is 15 residues long.

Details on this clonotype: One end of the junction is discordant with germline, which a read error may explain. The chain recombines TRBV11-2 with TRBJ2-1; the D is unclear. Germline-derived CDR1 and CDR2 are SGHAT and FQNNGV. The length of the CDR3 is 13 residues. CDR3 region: CPSSLVLGSEQFF. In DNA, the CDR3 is TGTCCCAGCAGCTTAGTCCTGGGGTCTGAGCAGTTCTTC.

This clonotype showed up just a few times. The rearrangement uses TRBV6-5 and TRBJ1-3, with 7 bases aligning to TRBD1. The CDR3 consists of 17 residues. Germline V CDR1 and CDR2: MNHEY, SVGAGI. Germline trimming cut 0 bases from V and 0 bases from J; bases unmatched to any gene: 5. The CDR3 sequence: CASSYSTGTVSGNTIYF. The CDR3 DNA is TGTGCCAGCAGTTACTCGACCGGGACAGTCTCTGGAAACACCATATATTTT.

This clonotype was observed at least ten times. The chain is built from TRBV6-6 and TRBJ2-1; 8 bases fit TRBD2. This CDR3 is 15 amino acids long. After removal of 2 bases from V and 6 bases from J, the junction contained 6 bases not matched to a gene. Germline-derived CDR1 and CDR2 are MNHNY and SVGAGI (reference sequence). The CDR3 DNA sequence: TGTGCCAGCAGTTACCTGGGGACTAGTGGCAATGAGCAGTTCTTC. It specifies CASSYLGTSGNEQFF.

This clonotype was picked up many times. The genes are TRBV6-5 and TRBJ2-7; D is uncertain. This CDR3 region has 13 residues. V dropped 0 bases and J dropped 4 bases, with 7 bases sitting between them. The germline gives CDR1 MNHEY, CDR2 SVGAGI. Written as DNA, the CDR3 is TGTGCCAGCAGTTACTCGGGAAGTTACGAGCAGTACTTC. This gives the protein CASSYSGSYEQYF.

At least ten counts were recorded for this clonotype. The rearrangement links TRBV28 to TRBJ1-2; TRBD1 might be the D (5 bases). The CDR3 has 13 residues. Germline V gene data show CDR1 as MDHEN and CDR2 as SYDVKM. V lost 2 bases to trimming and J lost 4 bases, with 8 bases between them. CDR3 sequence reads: CASSLEGPYGYTF. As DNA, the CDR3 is TGTGCCAGCAGTTTAGAGGGACCCTATGGCTACACCTTC.

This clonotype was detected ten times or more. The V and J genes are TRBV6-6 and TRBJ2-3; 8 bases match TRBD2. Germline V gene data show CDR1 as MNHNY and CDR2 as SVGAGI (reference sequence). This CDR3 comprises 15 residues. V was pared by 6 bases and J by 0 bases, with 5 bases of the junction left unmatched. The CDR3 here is CASRPLAASTDTQYF. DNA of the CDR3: TGTGCCAGCAGACCACTAGCGGCAAGCACAGATACGCAGTATTTT.

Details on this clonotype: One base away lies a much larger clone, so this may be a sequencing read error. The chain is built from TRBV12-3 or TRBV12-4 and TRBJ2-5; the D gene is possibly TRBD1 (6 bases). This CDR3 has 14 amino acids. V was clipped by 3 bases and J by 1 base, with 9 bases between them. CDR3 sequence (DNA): TGTGCCAGCAGTTTCCAGGGGTCCCAAGAGACCCAGTACTTC. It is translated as CASSFQGSQETQYF.

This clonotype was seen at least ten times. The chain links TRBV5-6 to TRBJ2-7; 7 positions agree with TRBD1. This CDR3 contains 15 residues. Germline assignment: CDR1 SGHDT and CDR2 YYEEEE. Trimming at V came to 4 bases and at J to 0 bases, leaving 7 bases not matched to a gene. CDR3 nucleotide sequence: TGTGCCAGCAGCACCCCCGGGACAGCCTCCTACGAGCAGTACTTC. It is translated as CASSTPGTASYEQYF.

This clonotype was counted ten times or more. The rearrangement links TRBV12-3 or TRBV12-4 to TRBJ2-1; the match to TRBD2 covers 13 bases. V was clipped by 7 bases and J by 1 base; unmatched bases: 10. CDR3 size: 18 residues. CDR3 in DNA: TGTGCCAGCAACAGAGGGACTAGCGGGATTTTATCCTACAATGAGCAGTTCTTC. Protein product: CASNRGTSGILSYNEQFF.

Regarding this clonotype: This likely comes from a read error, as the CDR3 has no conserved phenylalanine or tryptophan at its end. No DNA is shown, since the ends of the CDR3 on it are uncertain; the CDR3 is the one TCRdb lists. The CDR3 is CASRNGTS. The rearrangement uses TRBV12-3 or TRBV12-4 and TRBJ2-6. Inclusive of both ends, the CDR3 amounts to 8 amino acids.

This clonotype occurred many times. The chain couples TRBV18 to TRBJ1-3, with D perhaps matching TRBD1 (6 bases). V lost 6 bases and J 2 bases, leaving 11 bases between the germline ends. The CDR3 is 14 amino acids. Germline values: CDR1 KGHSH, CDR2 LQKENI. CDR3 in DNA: TGTGCCAGCTCCACAGGGAGGGCTGGAAACACCATATATTTT. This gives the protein CASSTGRAGNTIYF.

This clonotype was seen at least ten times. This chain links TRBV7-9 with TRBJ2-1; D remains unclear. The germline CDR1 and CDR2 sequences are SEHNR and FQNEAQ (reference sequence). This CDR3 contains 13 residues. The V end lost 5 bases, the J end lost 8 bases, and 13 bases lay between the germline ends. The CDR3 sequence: CASSPPPLYEQFF. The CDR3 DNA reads TGTGCCAGCAGCCCCCCACCCTTATATGAGCAGTTCTTC.